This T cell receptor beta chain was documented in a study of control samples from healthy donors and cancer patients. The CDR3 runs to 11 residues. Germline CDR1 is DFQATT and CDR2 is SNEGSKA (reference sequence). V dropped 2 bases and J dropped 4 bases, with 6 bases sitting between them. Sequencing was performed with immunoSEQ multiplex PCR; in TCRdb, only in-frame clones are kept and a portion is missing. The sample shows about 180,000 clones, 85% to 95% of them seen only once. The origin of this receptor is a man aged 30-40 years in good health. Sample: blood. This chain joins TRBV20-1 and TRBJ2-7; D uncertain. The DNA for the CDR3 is TGCAGTGCTAGAATGCTTTACGAGCAGTACTTC. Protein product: CSARMLYEQYF.